This T cell receptor beta chain is from a study of control samples from healthy donors and cancer patients. Germline assignment: CDR1 MDHEN and CDR2 SYDVKM. The length of the CDR3 is 15 residues. V was trimmed by 5 bases and J by 5 bases, leaving 18 bases between them. TCRdb's table, derived via immunoSEQ multiplex PCR, lists solely in-frame clones and lacks some. The sample contains some 250,000 clones, roughly 82% of which appear only once. The TCR originated in a woman aged 55-70 years with lung cancer. Sample: PBMCs. The V call is TRBV28, the J call TRBJ1-2, with no clear D. The CDR3 bases are TGTGCCAGCAGTCCAGGCGGTTCCGAACTGTATGGCTACACCTTC. It yields the protein CASSPGGSELYGYTF.